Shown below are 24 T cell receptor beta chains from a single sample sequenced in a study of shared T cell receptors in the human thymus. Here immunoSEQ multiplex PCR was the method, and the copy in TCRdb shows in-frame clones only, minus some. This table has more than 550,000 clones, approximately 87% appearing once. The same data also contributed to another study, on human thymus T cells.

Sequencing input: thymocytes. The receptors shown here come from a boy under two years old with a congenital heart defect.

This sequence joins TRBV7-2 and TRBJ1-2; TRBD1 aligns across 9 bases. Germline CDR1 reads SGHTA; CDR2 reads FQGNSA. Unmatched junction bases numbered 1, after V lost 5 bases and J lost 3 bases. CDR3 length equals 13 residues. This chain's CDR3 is CASSDRGDYGYTF. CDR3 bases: TGTGCCAGCAGCGACAGGGGGGACTATGGCTACACCTTC.

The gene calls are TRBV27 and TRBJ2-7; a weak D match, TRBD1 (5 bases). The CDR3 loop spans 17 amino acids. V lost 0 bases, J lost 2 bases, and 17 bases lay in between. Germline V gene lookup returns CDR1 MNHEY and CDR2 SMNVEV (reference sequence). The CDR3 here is CASSLSVAPQGPYEQYF. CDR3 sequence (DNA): TGTGCCAGCAGTTTATCGGTTGCCCCCCAGGGCCCCTACGAGCAGTACTTC.

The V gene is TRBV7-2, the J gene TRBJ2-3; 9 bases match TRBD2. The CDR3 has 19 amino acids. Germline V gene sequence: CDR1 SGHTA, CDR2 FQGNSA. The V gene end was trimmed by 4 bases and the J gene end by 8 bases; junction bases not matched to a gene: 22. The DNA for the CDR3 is TGTGCCAGCAGCTCAAACCACTACAATAGCGGGAGTAGAGGTTGTACGCAGTATTTT. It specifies CASSSNHYNSGSRGCTQYF.

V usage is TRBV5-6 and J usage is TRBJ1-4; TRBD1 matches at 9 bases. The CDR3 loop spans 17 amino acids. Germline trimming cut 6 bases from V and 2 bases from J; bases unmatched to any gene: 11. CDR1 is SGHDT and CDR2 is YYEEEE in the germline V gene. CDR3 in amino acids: CASTSDRGFGTNEKLFF. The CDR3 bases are TGTGCCAGCACTTCGGACAGGGGTTTTGGCACTAATGAAAAACTGTTTTTT.

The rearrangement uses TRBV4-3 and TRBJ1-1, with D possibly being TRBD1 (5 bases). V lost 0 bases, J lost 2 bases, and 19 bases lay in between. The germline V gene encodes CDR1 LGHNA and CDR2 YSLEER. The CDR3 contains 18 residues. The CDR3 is CASSQDSQGWGGNTEAFF. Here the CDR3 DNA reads TGCGCCAGCAGCCAAGACTCCCAAGGATGGGGCGGAAACACTGAAGCTTTCTTT.

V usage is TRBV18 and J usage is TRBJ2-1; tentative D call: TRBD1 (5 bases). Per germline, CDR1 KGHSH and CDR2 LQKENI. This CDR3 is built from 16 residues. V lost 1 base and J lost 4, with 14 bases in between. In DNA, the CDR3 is TGTGCCAGCTCACCACATGACAGCGCCCAGTACAATGAGCAGTTCTTC. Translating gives CASSPHDSAQYNEQFF.

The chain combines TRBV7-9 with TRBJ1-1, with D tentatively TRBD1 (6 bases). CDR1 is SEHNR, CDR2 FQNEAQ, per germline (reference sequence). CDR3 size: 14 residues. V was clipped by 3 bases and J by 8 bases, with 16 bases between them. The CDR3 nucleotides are TGTGCCAGCAGCTTCAATACAGGGTTTGTAGAAGCTTTCTTT. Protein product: CASSFNTGFVEAFF. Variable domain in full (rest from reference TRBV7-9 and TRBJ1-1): DTGVSQNPRHKITKRGQNVTFRCDPISEHNRLYWYRQTLGQGPEFLTYFQNEAQLEKSRLLSDRFSAERPKGSFSTLEIQRTEQGDSAMYLCASSFNTGFVEAFFGQGTRLTVV.

CDR3 sequence: CASSLRGQGHPGTEAFF. The CDR3 nucleotides are TGCGCCAGCAGCTTAAGGGGACAGGGGCATCCGGGCACTGAAGCTTTCTTT. This chain uses TRBV5-1 with TRBJ1-1; 10 bases match TRBD1. V trimming: 2 bases; J trimming: 4 bases; junction bases outside the gene matches: 11. In germline, CDR1 is SGHRS, CDR2 YFSETQ. The CDR3 totals 17 residues. The full variable domain, in which reference TRBV5-1 and TRBJ1-1 provide the parts outside the CDR3, is KAGVTQTPRYLIKTRGQQVTLSCSPISGHRSVSWYQQTPGQGLQFLFEYFSETQRNKGNFPGRFSGRQFSNSRSEMNVSTLELGDSALYLCASSLRGQGHPGTEAFFGQGTRLTVV.

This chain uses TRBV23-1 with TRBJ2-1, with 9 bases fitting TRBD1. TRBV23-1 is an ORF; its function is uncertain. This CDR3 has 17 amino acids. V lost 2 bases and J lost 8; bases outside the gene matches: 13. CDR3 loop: CASSQPLRDRDLYEQFF. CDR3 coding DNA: TGCGCCAGCAGTCAACCCCTCCGGGACAGGGATCTTTATGAGCAGTTCTTC.

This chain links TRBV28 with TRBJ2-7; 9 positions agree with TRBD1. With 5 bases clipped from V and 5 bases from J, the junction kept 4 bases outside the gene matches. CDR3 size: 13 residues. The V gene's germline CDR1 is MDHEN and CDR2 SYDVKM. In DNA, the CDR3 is TGTGCCAGCAGTCGGGACAGGGCCAACGAGCAGTACTTC. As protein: CASSRDRANEQYF.

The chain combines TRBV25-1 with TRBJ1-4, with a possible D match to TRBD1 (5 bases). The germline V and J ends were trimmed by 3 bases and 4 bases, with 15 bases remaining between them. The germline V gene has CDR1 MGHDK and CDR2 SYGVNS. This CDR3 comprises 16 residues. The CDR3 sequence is CASSDGRSGINEKLFF. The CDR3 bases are TGTGCCAGCAGTGACGGGAGGTCAGGGATTAATGAAAAACTGTTTTTT.

CDR3 loop: CASRTQRQGARTNEKLFF. The CDR3 DNA reads TGTGCCAGCAGGACTCAAAGACAGGGGGCGCGAACTAATGAAAAACTGTTTTTT. The rearrangement joins TRBV28 to TRBJ1-4, with 10 bases identical to TRBD1. The CDR3 sequence is 18 residues long. Germline V lookup: CDR1 MDHEN, CDR2 SYDVKM. The trim removed 6 bases at V and 1 base at J, leaving 11 bases unmatched.

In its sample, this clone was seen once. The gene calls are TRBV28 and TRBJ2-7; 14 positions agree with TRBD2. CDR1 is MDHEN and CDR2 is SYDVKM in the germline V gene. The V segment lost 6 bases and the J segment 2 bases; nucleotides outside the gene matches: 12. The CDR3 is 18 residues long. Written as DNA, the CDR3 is TGTGCCAGCAGCTGGCCTCGGACTAGCGGGGGGCCCACCTACGAGCAGTACTTC. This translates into CASSWPRTSGGPTYEQYF.

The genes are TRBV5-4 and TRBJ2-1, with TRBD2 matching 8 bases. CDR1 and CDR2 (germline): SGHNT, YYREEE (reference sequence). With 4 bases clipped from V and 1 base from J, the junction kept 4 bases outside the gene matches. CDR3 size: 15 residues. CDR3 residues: CASSPLAESYNEQFF. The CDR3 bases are TGTGCCAGCAGCCCACTAGCGGAGTCCTACAATGAGCAGTTCTTC.

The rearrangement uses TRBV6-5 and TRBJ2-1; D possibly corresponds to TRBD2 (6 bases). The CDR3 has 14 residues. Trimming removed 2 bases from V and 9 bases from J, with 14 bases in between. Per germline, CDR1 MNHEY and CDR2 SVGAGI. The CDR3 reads CASSYRGGWGEQFF. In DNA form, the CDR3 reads TGTGCCAGCAGTTACCGAGGAGGGTGGGGTGAGCAGTTCTTC.

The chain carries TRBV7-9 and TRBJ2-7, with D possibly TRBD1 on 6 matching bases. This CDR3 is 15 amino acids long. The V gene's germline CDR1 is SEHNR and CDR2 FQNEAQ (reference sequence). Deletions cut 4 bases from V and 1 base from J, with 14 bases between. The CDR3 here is CASSSHIGQSYEQYF. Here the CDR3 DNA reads TGTGCCAGCAGCTCTCATATCGGACAGTCCTACGAGCAGTACTTC.

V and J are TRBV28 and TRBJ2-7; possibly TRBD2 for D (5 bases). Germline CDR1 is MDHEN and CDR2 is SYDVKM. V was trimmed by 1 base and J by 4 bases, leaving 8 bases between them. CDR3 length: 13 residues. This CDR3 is CASSLSRAYEQYF. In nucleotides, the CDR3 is TGTGCCAGCAGTTTATCGAGGGCTTACGAGCAGTACTTC.

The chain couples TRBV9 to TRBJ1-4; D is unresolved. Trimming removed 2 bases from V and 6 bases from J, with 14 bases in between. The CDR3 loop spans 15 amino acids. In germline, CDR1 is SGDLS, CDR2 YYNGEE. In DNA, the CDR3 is TGTGCCAGCAGCGTGGAGGGAGAGGGAGATGAAAAACTGTTTTTT. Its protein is CASSVEGEGDEKLFF.

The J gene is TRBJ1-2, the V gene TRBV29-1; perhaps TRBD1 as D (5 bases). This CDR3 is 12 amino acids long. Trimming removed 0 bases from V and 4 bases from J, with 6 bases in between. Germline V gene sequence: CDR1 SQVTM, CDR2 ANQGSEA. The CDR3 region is CSVEEQGYGYTF. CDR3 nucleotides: TGCAGCGTTGAAGAGCAGGGCTATGGCTACACCTTC.

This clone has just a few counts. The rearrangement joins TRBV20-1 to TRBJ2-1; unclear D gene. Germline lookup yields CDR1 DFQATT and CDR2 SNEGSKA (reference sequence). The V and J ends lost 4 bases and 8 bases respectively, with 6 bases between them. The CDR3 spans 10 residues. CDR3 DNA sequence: TGCAGTGCTATCCCCGATGAGCAGTTCTTC. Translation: CSAIPDEQFF.

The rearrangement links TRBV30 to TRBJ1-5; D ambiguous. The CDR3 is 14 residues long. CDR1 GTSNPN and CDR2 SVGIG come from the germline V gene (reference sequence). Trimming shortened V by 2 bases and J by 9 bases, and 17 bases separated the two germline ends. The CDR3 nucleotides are TGTGCCTGGAGTTCCGGGTTTCTCCATCGGCCCCAGCATTTT. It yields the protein CAWSSGFLHRPQHF. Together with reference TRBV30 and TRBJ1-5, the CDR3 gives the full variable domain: SQTIHQWPATLVQPVGSPLSLECTVEGTSNPNLYWYRQAAGRGLQLLFYSVGIGQISSEVPQNLSASRPQDRQFILSSKKLLLSDSGFYLCAWSSGFLHRPQHFGDGTRLSIL.

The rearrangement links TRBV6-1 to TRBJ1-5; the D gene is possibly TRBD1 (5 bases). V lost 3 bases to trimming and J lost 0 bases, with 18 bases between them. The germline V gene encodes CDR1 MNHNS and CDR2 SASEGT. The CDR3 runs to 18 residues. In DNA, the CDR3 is TGTGCCAGCAGTGATCGACAGCCTCCCCCTTTTAGCAATCAGCCCCAGCATTTT. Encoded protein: CASSDRQPPPFSNQPQHF.

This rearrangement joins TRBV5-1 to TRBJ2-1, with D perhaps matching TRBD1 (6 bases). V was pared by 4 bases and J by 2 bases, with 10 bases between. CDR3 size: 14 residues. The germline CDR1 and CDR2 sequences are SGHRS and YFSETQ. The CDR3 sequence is CASSTTGTYNEQFF. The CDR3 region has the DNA TGCGCCAGCAGCACCACAGGGACCTACAATGAGCAGTTCTTC.

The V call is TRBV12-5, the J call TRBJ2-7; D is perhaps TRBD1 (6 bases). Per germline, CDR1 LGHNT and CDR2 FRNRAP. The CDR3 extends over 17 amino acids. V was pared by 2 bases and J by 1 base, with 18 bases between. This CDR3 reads CASGLRLGQGSSYEQYF. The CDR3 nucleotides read TGTGCTAGTGGTTTGCGCCTGGGCCAGGGGAGTTCCTACGAGCAGTACTTC.